This T cell receptor (beta chain) was retrieved from a study of blood T cells in healthy people across ages. The donors, healthy Caucasians from Russia, were aged roughly 6 to 90. This clonotype has a handful of counts. V lost 6 bases and J lost 4; bases outside the gene matches: 7. CDR1 and CDR2 from the germline V gene are SEHNR and FQNEAQ (reference sequence). The CDR3 consists of 15 residues. A second PCR, run for roughly 7 to 12 cycles, used a sample-barcoded 5' primer plus a J-beta primer mix. TCRdb re-called the 5' RACE reads through MiXCR, storing one row per CDR3 protein. Of roughly 1,700,000 distinct CDR3 sequences in the sample, roughly 27% were seen once.

This TCR came from a woman aged 25 to 39 in good health. Sequencing was performed on blood. J is TRBJ1-2 and V is TRBV7-9, with 11 bases fitting TRBD1. The CDR3 DNA reads TGTGCCAGCAGTGGGACAGGGGGAAGTTTCTATGGCTACACCTTC. It is translated as CASSGTGGSFYGYTF.